Following are 21 T cell receptor beta chains from one sample sequenced in a study of cytomegalovirus exposure and HLA in healthy donors. PCR was performed using 60 Vbeta and 13 Jbeta primers. TCRdb's copy holds only in-frame clones and misses some; the assay was immunoSEQ multiplex PCR. The sample has about 150,000 clones; approximately 60% are singletons. Sequencing was performed on PBMCs. These TCRs come from a human donor in good health.

This clone has just one count. The J gene is TRBJ2-7, the V gene TRBV18; 7 nucleotides agree with TRBD1. The CDR3 totals 14 residues. V was clipped by 3 bases and J by 4 bases; unmatched bases: 6. Germline V gene lookup returns CDR1 KGHSH and CDR2 LQKENI. CDR3: CASSPQGQSYEQYF. Written as DNA, the CDR3 is TGTGCCAGCTCACCGCAGGGACAGTCATACGAGCAGTACTTC.

The rearrangement joins TRBV5-1 to TRBJ2-3; 8 positions agree with TRBD2. J gave up 5 bases and V 0 bases, and 8 bases lay outside the gene matches. The CDR3 covers 16 residues. Per germline, CDR1 SGHRS and CDR2 YFSETQ. The CDR3, as DNA: TGCGCCAGCAGCTTGGCCGGGCGGGAGGCAGGAGATACGCAGTATTTT. It encodes CASSLAGREAGDTQYF.

The rearrangement links TRBV5-4 to TRBJ1-1; 7 bases match TRBD1. V was pared by 5 bases and J by 3 bases, with 7 bases of the junction left unmatched. The CDR3 spans 14 residues. Germline assignment: CDR1 SGHNT and CDR2 YYREEE (reference sequence). CDR3: CASRFTGADTEAFF. The CDR3 bases are TGTGCCAGCAGGTTTACAGGGGCGGACACTGAAGCTTTCTTT.

V and J are TRBV28 and TRBJ1-6; D unclear. This CDR3 has 15 residues. Germline V gene lookup returns CDR1 MDHEN and CDR2 SYDVKM. Trimming took off 1 base at V and 3 bases at J, with 7 bases between the two ends. As DNA, the CDR3 is TGTGCCAGCAGTTTATTAGCCAGCTATAATTCACCCCTCCACTTT. Its translation: CASSLLASYNSPLHF.

This sequence joins TRBV18 and TRBJ2-1; D may be TRBD1 (6 bases). The CDR3 extends over 13 amino acids. Trimming cost V 4 bases and J 9 bases, with 13 bases left between them. CDR1 is KGHSH and CDR2 is LQKENI in the germline V gene. The CDR3 spells CASSRGGLGEQFF. CDR3 DNA: TGTGCCAGCTCACGAGGGGGTTTGGGTGAGCAGTTCTTC.

V and J are TRBV28 and TRBJ1-5; 10 bases agree with TRBD1. The CDR3 is made up of 15 amino acids. Germline lookup yields CDR1 MDHEN and CDR2 SYDVKM. Losses at the gene ends were 6 bases for V and 6 bases for J; bases not matched to a gene: 8. Here the CDR3 reads CASRYTGQGSQPQHF. DNA of the CDR3: TGTGCCAGCAGGTACACGGGACAGGGGAGTCAGCCCCAGCATTTT.

V and J are TRBV29-1 and TRBJ1-1; TRBD1 matches at 7 bases. The CDR3 is made up of 13 amino acids. V was pared by 6 bases and J by 1 base, with 5 bases of the junction left unmatched. Germline CDR1 reads SQVTM; CDR2 reads ANQGSEA. This CDR3 reads CSVPRGENTEAFF. The CDR3 nucleotides are TGCAGCGTCCCCAGGGGGGAGAACACTGAAGCTTTCTTT.

This clone was found once. Other DNA sequences in the sample encode the same CDR3. The chain carries TRBV5-1 and TRBJ2-5; tentative D call: TRBD1 (7 bases). CDR1 and CDR2 (germline): SGHRS, YFSETQ. V gave up 0 bases and J gave up 4 bases, with 10 bases separating them. The CDR3 has 14 residues. The CDR3 is CASSLVQGGETQYF. The CDR3 DNA follows: TGCGCCAGCAGCTTGGTCCAGGGGGGAGAGACCCAGTACTTC.

In this sample, this clone turned up a few times. V and J are TRBV19 and TRBJ2-3; 9 bases match TRBD1. The germline V gene has CDR1 LNHDA and CDR2 SQIVND (reference sequence). V lost 10 bases and J lost 2; bases outside the gene matches: 4. CDR3 length: 13 amino acids. Here the CDR3 DNA reads TGTGCCACCCGGGACAGGGCCACAGATACGCAGTATTTT. Translation: CATRDRATDTQYF.

In its sample, this clone was seen a few times. This sequence joins TRBV19 and TRBJ2-7, with 12 positions matching TRBD2. The junction had 8 bases not matched to a gene; V was cut back by 5 bases and J by 0 bases. The CDR3 consists of 17 residues. The germline V gene encodes CDR1 LNHDA and CDR2 SQIVND (reference sequence). CDR3 region: CASSSLAGGPYSYEQYF. In DNA form, the CDR3 reads TGTGCCAGTAGTTCACTAGCGGGAGGACCCTACTCCTACGAGCAGTACTTC.

The chain is built from TRBV27 and TRBJ2-1; no firm D call. Germline CDR1 MNHEY, CDR2 SMNVEV (reference sequence). V shed 2 bases and J shed 7 bases, with 3 bases lying between them. This CDR3 contains 11 residues. The CDR3: CASSLANEQFF. The CDR3 nucleotides are TGTGCCAGCAGTTTAGCGAATGAGCAGTTCTTC.

The CDR3 reads CASSITPLGQAGDEQFF. CDR3 coding DNA: TGCGCCAGCAGCATAACACCTTTGGGACAGGCCGGGGATGAGCAGTTCTTC. The chain employs TRBV5-1 and TRBJ2-1; 8 positions agree with TRBD1. CDR3 length: 17 amino acids. Germline CDR1 is SGHRS and CDR2 is YFSETQ. With V trimmed by 4 bases and J by 8 bases, 17 bases remained unmatched.

The CDR3 here is CASSTRNYGRSSGANVLTF. CDR3 coding DNA: TGTGCCAGTAGTACTCGGAACTACGGTAGGAGCTCTGGGGCCAACGTCCTGACTTTC. This sequence joins TRBV19 and TRBJ2-6; no firm D call. The length of the CDR3 is 19 residues. The ends were cut back, 4 bases at V and 0 bases at J, with 19 bases in the middle. From germline, CDR1 is LNHDA and CDR2 SQIVND (reference sequence). Full variable domain (rest looked up from reference TRBV19 and TRBJ2-6): DGGITQSPKYLFRKEGQNVTLSCEQNLNHDAMYWYRQDPGQGLRLIYYSQIVNDFQKGDIAEGYSVSREKKESFPLTVTSAQKNPTAFYLCASSTRNYGRSSGANVLTFGAGSRLTVL.

A few counts support this clone. This chain links TRBV9 with TRBJ2-7; 8 bases match TRBD1. The length of the CDR3 is 14 residues. Germline V gene sequence: CDR1 SGDLS, CDR2 YYNGEE. V lost 4 bases, J lost 5 bases, and 8 bases stayed unmatched. CDR3 DNA sequence: TGTGCCAGCAGCATCCGGACAGGGTCTGACGAGCAGTACTTC. Amino acids: CASSIRTGSDEQYF.

The J gene is TRBJ1-4, the V gene TRBV5-1, with D possibly matching TRBD1 (5 bases). V was clipped by 7 bases and J by 4 bases, with 14 bases between them. Germline values: CDR1 SGHRS, CDR2 YFSETQ. The CDR3 is made up of 14 amino acids. The chain's CDR3 is CASRGSGVNEKLFF. The CDR3, as DNA: TGCGCCAGCCGAGGTTCGGGGGTTAATGAAAAACTGTTTTTT.

The chain has TRBV6-1 and TRBJ2-5, with TRBD1 matching 8 bases. Germline V gives CDR1 MNHNS, CDR2 SASEGT. The trim removed 6 bases at V and 5 bases at J, leaving 11 bases unmatched. The CDR3 is 15 amino acids. CDR3 in amino acids: CASRPHGQGGETQYF. CDR3 nucleotide sequence: TGTGCCAGCAGACCACACGGACAGGGCGGGGAGACCCAGTACTTC.

The table lists this clone with a count of one. The chain couples TRBV29-1 to TRBJ2-1; 8 bases are shared with TRBD2. The V segment lost 6 bases and the J segment 6 bases; nucleotides outside the gene matches: 10. This CDR3 has 14 amino acids. Germline V gene lookup returns CDR1 SQVTM and CDR2 ANQGSEA. CDR3 nucleotide sequence: TGCAGCGTAGATTCGGGACTAGGAGCCAATGAGCAGTTCTTC. Translation gives CSVDSGLGANEQFF.

The CDR3 DNA is TGTGCCAGCAGCTTTGTCGTGGAGCAAGAGACCCAGTACTTC. Translated, it gives CASSFVVEQETQYF. The J gene is TRBJ2-5, the V gene TRBV5-6; no reliable D call. V lost 2 bases and J 2 bases, leaving 10 bases between the germline ends. The CDR3 loop spans 14 amino acids. CDR1 and CDR2 (germline): SGHDT, YYEEEE.

The V and J genes are TRBV6-5 and TRBJ1-4; 8 bases map to TRBD1. This CDR3 spans 14 amino acids. Germline loops: CDR1 MNHEY, CDR2 SVGAGI. Unmatched junction bases numbered 7, after V lost 6 bases and J lost 7 bases. In nucleotides, the CDR3 is TGTGCCAGCAGCCACAGGGGGATCGGTGAAAAACTGTTTTTT. Translation gives CASSHRGIGEKLFF.

This clone was seen once. Written as DNA, the CDR3 is TGTGCCAGCAGTCAGGACCAAGAGACCCAGTACTTC. It codes for CASSQDQETQYF. The chain is built from TRBV2 and TRBJ2-5; unclear D gene. Trimming left V 5 bases short and J 0 bases short, with 4 bases between. From germline, CDR1 is SNHLY and CDR2 FYNNEI. This CDR3 region has 12 residues.

The chain carries TRBV19 and TRBJ2-2, with 7 bases aligning to TRBD1. The CDR3 is made up of 17 amino acids. In germline, CDR1 is LNHDA, CDR2 SQIVND (reference sequence). Unmatched junction bases numbered 11, after V lost 3 bases and J lost 4 bases. CDR3 residues: CASSMGQRTRGTGELFF. The CDR3 region has the DNA TGTGCCAGTAGTATGGGACAGAGAACACGAGGCACCGGGGAGCTGTTTTTT.